The sample holds many counts of the clone carrying this TCR beta chain. Preparation of the TCRbeta library involved a method that used unique molecular identifiers. TCRdb re-derived calls from the PCR reads in MiXCR, one entry per CDR3 protein. The data hold 240,000 or so distinct CDR3 sequences, with 12% observed a single time. This CDR3 contains 12 residues. V lost 1 base to trimming and J lost 9 bases, with 6 bases between them. CDR1 is KGHDR, CDR2 SFDVKD, per germline. This entry comes from a study of T-cell reconstitution after alpha-beta-depleted transplantation in children. The sequence derives from a human donor who donated a stem cell graft to a child with acute lymphoblastic leukemia. Sequences were derived from PBMCs from the stem cell graft donor, sampled from the stem cell graft. This rearrangement joins TRBV24-1 to TRBJ2-1; D remains ambiguous. CDR3 loop: CATSDFSGEQFF. For the CDR3, the DNA is TGTGCCACCAGTGATTTTTCCGGTGAGCAGTTCTTC.